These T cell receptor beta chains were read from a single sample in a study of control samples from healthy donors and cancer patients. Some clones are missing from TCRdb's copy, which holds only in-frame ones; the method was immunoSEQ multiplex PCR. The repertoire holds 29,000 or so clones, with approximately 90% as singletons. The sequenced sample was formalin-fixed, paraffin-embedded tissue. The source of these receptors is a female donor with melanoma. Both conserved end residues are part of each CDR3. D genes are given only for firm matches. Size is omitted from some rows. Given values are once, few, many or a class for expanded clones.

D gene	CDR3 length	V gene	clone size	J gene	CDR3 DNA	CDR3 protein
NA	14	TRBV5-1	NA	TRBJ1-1	TGCGCCAGCAGCTCGTTTAGGCGGCAGCCGAAAGCTTTCTTT	CASSSFRRQPKAFF
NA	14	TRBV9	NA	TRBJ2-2	TGTGCCAGCAGCCCTCGCTCGGACACAGGGGAGCTGTTTTTT	CASSPRSDTGELFF
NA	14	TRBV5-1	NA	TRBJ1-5	TGCGCCAGCAGCCCCGGGACACCTAATCAGCCCCAGCATTTT	CASSPGTPNQPQHF
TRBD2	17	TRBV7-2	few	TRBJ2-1	TGTGCCAGCAGCGCCAGACTAGCGGGTCTCTCCTACAATGAGCAGTTCTTC	CASSARLAGLSYNEQFF
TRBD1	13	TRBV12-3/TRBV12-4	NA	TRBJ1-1	TGTGCCAGCAGTTCGACAGGGGGCACTGAAGCTTTCTTT	CASSSTGGTEAFF
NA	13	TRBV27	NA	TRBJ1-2	TGTGCCAGCAGCCAAGACAGTCACTATGGCTACACCTTC	CASSQDSHYGYTF
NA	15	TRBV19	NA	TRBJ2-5	TGTGCCAGTAGTATGCTACCGGAGGCGGGAGAGACCCAGTACTTC	CASSMLPEAGETQYF
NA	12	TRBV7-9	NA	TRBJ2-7	TGTGCCAGCAGCTTAGAAACGGTCGAGCAGTACTTC	CASSLETVEQYF
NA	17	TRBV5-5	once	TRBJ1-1	TGTGCCAGCAGCCTTGGCGCGAGGACGCCCCTCAACACTGAAGCTTTCTTT	CASSLGARTPLNTEAFF
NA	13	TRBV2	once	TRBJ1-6	TGTGCCAGCAGTGAAGCATCCTCAAGGGGCCTCCACTTT	CASSEASSRGLHF
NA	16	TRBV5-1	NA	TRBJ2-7	TGCGCCAGCACGGGTGATCTAGCTAGTTCCTCCTACGAGCAGTACTTC	CASTGDLASSSYEQYF
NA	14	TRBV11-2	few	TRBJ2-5	TGTGCCAGCAGCGTGCTAGTATCTCAGAAGACCCAGTACTTC	CASSVLVSQKTQYF
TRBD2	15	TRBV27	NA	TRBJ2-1	TGTGCCAGCACCTCCGGGACTAGGACTACAGGTGAGCAGTTCTTC	CASTSGTRTTGEQFF
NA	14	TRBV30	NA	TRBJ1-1	TGTGCCTGGACCCAGACAACAGTAAACCGCGAAGCTTTCTTT	CAWTQTTVNREAFF
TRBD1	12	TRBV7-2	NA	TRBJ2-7	TGTGCCAGCAGCGGGACAGGCTACGAGCAGTACTTC	CASSGTGYEQYF
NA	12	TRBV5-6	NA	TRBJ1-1	TGTGCCAGCAGCTTGGTTGTAGGGCGAGCTTTCTTT	CASSLVVGRAFF
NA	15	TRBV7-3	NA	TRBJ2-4	TGTGCCAGCAGCTTAACGGGGCAGAGCAAAAACATTCAGTACTTC	CASSLTGQSKNIQYF
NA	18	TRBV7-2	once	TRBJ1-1	TGTGCCAGCAGCTTAGGCATTGCGCTTTTGGGAGGCTACACTGAAGCTTTCTTT	CASSLGIALLGGYTEAFF
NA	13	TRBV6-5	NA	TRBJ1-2	TGTGCCAGCAGTCGGCGGGGTAACTATGGCTACACCTTC	CASSRRGNYGYTF
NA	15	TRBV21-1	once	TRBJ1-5	TGTGCCAGCAGCAAAGGTACAAGGGGTTGGCAGCCCCAGCATTTT	CASSKGTRGWQPQHF
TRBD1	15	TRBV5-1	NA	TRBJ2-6	TGCGCCAGCAGCTTCCAGGGGGATGGGGCCAACGTCCTGACTTTC	CASSFQGDGANVLTF
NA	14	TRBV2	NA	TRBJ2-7	TGTGCCAGCAGTGATGTGGCGGACTCCTACGAGCAGTACTTC	CASSDVADSYEQYF
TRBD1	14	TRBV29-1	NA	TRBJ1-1	TGCAACCTCGGGACAGGGGGTCCGAACACTGAAGCTTTCTTT	CNLGTGGPNTEAFF
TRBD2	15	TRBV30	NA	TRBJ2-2	TGTGCCTGGAGTGAGGGACTAGGGAGGGCCGGGGAGCTGTTTTTT	CAWSEGLGRAGELFF
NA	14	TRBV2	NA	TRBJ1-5	TGTGCCAGCAGTGCCTCAGGTTGGAATCAGCCCCAGCATTTT	CASSASGWNQPQHF
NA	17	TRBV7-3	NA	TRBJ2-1	TGTGCCAGCAGCCCCCGGCCTAGCGAGAGCTCCTACAATGAGCAGTTCTTC	CASSPRPSESSYNEQFF
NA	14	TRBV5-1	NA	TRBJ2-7	TGCGCCAGCAGCTTGACAGGTTCAGCCTACGAGCAGTACTTC	CASSLTGSAYEQYF
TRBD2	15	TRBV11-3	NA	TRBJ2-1	TGTGCCAGCAGCTTAGATCTGGGAGGGACTAATGAGCAGTTCTTC	CASSLDLGGTNEQFF
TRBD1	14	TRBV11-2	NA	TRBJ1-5	TGTGCCAGCAGCCGGGACAGGGGAAATCAGCCCCAGCATTTT	CASSRDRGNQPQHF
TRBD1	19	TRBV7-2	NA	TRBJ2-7	TGTGCCAGCCTCGGACCTGAGACAGGGAAATCGGGATTCAGGTACGAGCAGTACTTC	CASLGPETGKSGFRYEQYF
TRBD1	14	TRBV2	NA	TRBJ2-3	TGTGCCAGCAGTGAAGGGACAGGGGAAGATACGCAGTATTTT	CASSEGTGEDTQYF
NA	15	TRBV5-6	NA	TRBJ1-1	TGTGCCAGCAGCACGGACGGGACGGGGGGTACTGAAGCTTTCTTT	CASSTDGTGGTEAFF
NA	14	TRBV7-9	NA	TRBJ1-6	TGTGCCAGCAGCTTAACTGGCTATAATTCACCCCTCCACTTT	CASSLTGYNSPLHF
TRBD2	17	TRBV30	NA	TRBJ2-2	TGTGCCTGGAGTCTATATTATACCACGGGGGGCACCGGGGAGCTGTTTTTT	CAWSLYYTTGGTGELFF
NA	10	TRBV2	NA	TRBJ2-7	TGTGCCAGCAGTGGGCTAGAGCAGTACTTC	CASSGLEQYF
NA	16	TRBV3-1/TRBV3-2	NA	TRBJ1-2	TGTGCCAGCAGCCACGGGGGACCGACATCTAACTATGGCTACACCTTC	CASSHGGPTSNYGYTF
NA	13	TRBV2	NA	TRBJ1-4	TGTGCCAGCAGTGTACTTCGGGATGAAAAACTGTTTTTT	CASSVLRDEKLFF
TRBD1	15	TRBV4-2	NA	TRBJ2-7	TGTGCCAGCAGCCAAACCGGGACAGGGTCTGGAGAGCAGTACTTC	CASSQTGTGSGEQYF
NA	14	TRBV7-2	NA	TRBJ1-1	TGTGCCAGCAGCTTAGTTTCGGGGCCCACTGAAGCTTTCTTT	CASSLVSGPTEAFF
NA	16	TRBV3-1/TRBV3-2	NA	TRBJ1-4	TGTGCCAGCAGCCAATGGGGAGAGGGGACTAATGAAAAACTGTTTTTT	CASSQWGEGTNEKLFF
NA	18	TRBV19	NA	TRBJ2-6	TGTGCCAGTAGTATATTGGGGGGTCTGAGCTCTGGGGCCAACGTCCTGACTTTC	CASSILGGLSSGANVLTF
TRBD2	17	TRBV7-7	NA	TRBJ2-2	TGTGCTAGCAGCTTACCACTGGATAGCGGGAGTACCGGGGAGCTGTTTTTT	CASSLPLDSGSTGELFF
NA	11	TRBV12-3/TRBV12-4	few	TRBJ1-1	TGTGCCAGCAGTTCCGGGACAGAAGCTTTCTTT	CASSSGTEAFF
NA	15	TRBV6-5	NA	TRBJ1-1	TGTGCCAGCAGTTCGGAGGGGGGTCGGAACACTGAAGCTTTCTTT	CASSSEGGRNTEAFF
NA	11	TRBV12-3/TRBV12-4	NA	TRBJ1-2	TGTGCCAGCAGTTTACGCTATGGCTACACCTTC	CASSLRYGYTF
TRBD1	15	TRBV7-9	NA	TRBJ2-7	TGTGCCAGCAGCTTCTGGACAGGGGGCTTCGACGAGCAGTACTTC	CASSFWTGGFDEQYF
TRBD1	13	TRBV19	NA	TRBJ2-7	TGTGCCAGTAGCGATAGACAGGGGTTAGAGCAGTACTTC	CASSDRQGLEQYF
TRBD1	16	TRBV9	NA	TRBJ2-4	TGTGCCAGCAGCCCGTCTGTAAGCGACAGGGGGAACATTCAGTACTTC	CASSPSVSDRGNIQYF
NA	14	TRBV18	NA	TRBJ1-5	TGTGCCAGCTCACAGCGGGGGGGAAGTCAGCCCCAGCATTTT	CASSQRGGSQPQHF
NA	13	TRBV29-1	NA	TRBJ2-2	TGCAGCGTTGAAGAACCGGGGACCGGGGAGCTGTTTTTT	CSVEEPGTGELFF
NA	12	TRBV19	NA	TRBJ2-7	TGTGCCAGTAGTATTACCGGGAACGAGCAGTACTTC	CASSITGNEQYF
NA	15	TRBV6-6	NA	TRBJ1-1	TGTGCCAGCAGTTACTCCGACAGAATGAACACTGAAGCTTTCTTT	CASSYSDRMNTEAFF
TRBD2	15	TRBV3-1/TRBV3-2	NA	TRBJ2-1	TGTGCCAGCAGCCAATCCCCGGGACTAGTAAATGAGCAGTTCTTC	CASSQSPGLVNEQFF